This entry features one TCR beta chain sequence. Its specificity is not known. Cultured CD4+ T-cell DNA underwent Oncomine TCR Beta short-read sequencing. MiXCR, run by TCRdb on the PCR reads, gives a single entry per CDR3 protein. The sample has about 23,000 distinct CDR3 sequences, 44% seen once; the top ten hold 15% to 20%. Treatment reported: approximately 11-day PBMC culture with coronavirus spike peptide pools or control peptides (ViraFEST assay). The ViraFEST method relied on peptide pools to expand antigen-specific T cells, followed by TCR sequencing. The source of the sample is a study of vaccination and CD4 T cells after COVID-19. In the study overall: The convalescents were made up of six males and four females, two of whom were Hispanic. The BNT162b2 or mRNA-1273 vaccine was given to participants in two doses.

The CDR3 has 16 amino acids. CDR1 is LNHDA and CDR2 is SQIVND in the germline V gene (reference sequence). Trimming left V 2 bases short and J 0 bases short, with 13 bases between. The sequencing used CD4+ T cells from blood, cultured in vitro, collected before SARS-CoV-2 vaccination. The gene calls are TRBV19 and TRBJ2-5, with D possibly TRBD2 on 6 matching bases. This receptor was taken from a human donor who received a COVID-19 vaccine. The chain's CDR3 is CASSIRGMTNQETQYF. The CDR3 region has the DNA TGTGCCAGTAGTATACGGGGGATGACGAACCAAGAGACCCAGTACTTC. The full variable domain, with the rest looked up from reference TRBV19 and TRBJ2-5, is DGGITQSPKYLFRKEGQNVTLSCEQNLNHDAMYWYRQDPGQGLRLIYYSQIVNDFQKGDIAEGYSVSREKKESFPLTVTSAQKNPTAFYLCASSIRGMTNQETQYFGPGTRLLVL.